This T cell receptor beta chain stems from a study of shared clonotypes between healthy human individuals (dated by TCRdb to about 2020). Some background on the complete study: The cohort included a few men and a couple of women between 18 and 49 years of age. To estimate repertoire size and how much clonotypes are shared between individuals, the study performed deep sequencing of blood TCR repertoires from a handful of healthy adults. For each donor, three plates each were used for CD4 naive and CD4 memory, two plates were used for CD8 naive, and one plate was used for CD8 memory. To increase sequencing depth and limit assay-specific biases, TCR repertoire library preparation and sequencing were carried out by different laboratories using diverse techniques. Between about 0.94 and 8.9 billion PBMCs per donor were obtained by leukapheresis.

This clone was recorded a few times. What antigen it recognizes has not been identified. No base quality information exists; no much larger clone differs at one position. Broad study findings and their caveats: Sampling was restricted to blood, and TCR repertoires in tissues likely differ from the TCR repertoires found in blood. The genetic and exposure-history diversity represented was limited by the small number of donors. Pairwise subsampling indicated that sequencing depth was expected to affect the degree of clonotype sharing among donors. Higher generation probabilities were observed for clonotypes shared by all four sorted-subset donors than for non-shared clonotypes. Incomplete sequencing was indicated by rarefaction of sorted-subset datasets, despite the large sequencing depth. Naive subsets generally had larger estimated clonotype richness than memory subsets did. Across a few donors, around 5% of naive CD4, roughly 3.8% of naive CD8, 2.3% of memory CD4, and around 0.4% of memory CD8 clonotypes were shared.

The V end gives up 5 bases and the J end 5 bases, leaving 5 bases in the junction not matched to a gene. According to the germline V gene, CDR1 reads SNHLY and CDR2 reads FYNNEI. The CDR3, cysteine through phenylalanine, is 13 amino acids long. Only the CDR3 DNA is retained, 39 bases long and in frame from the first base. The donors were healthy, HIV-negative adults who had no recently reported acute infections or vaccinations. All donors were Caucasian adults living in Nashville, Tennessee, USA. CD4+ T cells were enriched through magnetic negative selection, after which naive cells were positively selected on CD45RA and the remaining negative fraction served as the memory subset. After blood collection by leukapheresis, PBMCs were isolated using Ficoll-Histopaque density gradient centrifugation and then cryopreserved in the vapor phase of liquid nitrogen. Analytical flow cytometry was used to check the purity and quantity of each magnetically sorted T cell population. Genomic DNA was isolated from every sorted fraction and measured by UV absorbance on a Nanodrop 2000c.

TCR CDR3 regions were amplified from genomic DNA by multiplex PCR using the deep immunoSEQ assay. Genomic DNA extracted from each cell subset was distributed evenly over all wells of several immunoSEQ 96-well plates, and each plate served as one replicate. Each replicate PCR for sorted subsets received roughly 0.2 ug genomic DNA, equal to roughly 30,000 T cell genomes. Purified libraries were quantified with a Qubit 3.0 fluorometer, sized on a Bioanalyzer 2100, and re-quantified with the KAPA Library Quantification kit. Every immunoSEQ 96-well plate was sequenced on a dedicated single-read 150-cycle Illumina NextSeq 550 flow cell. The authors' pipeline ran thus. The immunoSEQ output contained only junctional sequences without quality scores, so filtering could not match that applied to full-length reads. To assign V/J genes and CDR3, sequences were annotated against IMGT germline references using PyIR, a Python wrapper for IgBLAST v1.9. Reads with weak V/J assignments (E-value above 1e-6), missing CDR3, stop codons, out-of-frame junctions, or ambiguous translated residues were removed. A V3J clonotype was defined by an identical inferred V gene, J gene, and CDR3 amino acid sequence. Percentage overlap between repertoires was calculated by dividing the number of shared unique clonotypes by the size of the smaller repertoire. Repertoire richness was assessed with RTK rarefaction, the Chao1 estimator, and Recon v2.1 estimates of unobserved clonotypes. For all TCRbeta clonotypes obtained by the gDNA method from a few donors, generation probabilities were computed with OLGA. This immuneACCESS table, as held by TCRdb, lists in-frame sequences with V and J called but not all clones. Of the missing ones, under half trace to an unresolved V gene in checked studies; the others have no known cause. For V, J and clone size, that table is used; D and trimming come from the DNA. For this sample the table gives fewer than 400,000 clones, of which 74% were detected only once. In total, the top ten clones hold about a tenth of the sample.

This chain joins TRBV2 to TRBJ2-5, with TRBD2 matching 7 junction bases. Material: memory CD4+ T cells sorted from blood. Explained via the paper, the cell subset or site label denotes: CD45RA-negative fraction. This receptor was taken from a man younger than 40 in good health. The CDR3 amino acid sequence is: CASSRGDGETQYF. The base sequence is TGTGCCAGCAGTCGGGGGGACGGGGAGACCCAGTACTTC.